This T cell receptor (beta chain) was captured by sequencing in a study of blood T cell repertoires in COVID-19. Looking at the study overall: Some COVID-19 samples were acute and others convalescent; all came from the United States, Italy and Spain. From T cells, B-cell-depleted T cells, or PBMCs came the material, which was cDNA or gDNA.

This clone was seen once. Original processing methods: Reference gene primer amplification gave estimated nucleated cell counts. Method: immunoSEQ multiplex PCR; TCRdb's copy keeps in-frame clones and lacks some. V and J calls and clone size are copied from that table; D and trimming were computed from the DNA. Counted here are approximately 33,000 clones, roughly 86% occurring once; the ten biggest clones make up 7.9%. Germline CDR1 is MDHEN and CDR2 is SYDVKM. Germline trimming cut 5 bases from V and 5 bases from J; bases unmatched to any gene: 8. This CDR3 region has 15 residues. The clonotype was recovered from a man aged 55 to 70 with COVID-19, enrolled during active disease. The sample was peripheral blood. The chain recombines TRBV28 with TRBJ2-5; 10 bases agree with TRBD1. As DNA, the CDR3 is TGTGCCAGCAGTCGGGACAGGGGTATGGGGGAGACCCAGTACTTC. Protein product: CASSRDRGMGETQYF.